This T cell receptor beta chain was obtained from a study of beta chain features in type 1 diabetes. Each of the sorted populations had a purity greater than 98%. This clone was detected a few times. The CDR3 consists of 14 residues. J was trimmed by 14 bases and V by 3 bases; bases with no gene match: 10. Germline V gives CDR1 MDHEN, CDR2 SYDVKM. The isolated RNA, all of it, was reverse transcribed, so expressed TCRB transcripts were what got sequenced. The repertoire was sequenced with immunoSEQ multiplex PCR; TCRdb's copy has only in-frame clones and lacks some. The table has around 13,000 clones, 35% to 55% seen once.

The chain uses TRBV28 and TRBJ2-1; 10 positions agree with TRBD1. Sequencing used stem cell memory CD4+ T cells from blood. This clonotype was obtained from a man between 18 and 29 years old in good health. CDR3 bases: TGTGCCAGCAGTTTGGGGGGGACAGGGGTCGAGAAGTTCTTC. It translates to CASSLGGTGVEKFF.